Each of the 26 T cell receptor beta chains below was sequenced from the same sample in a study of blood T cell repertoires in COVID-19. Profiled with immunoSEQ multiplex PCR; TCRdb holds only in-frame clones, not every one. The sample shows roughly 250,000 clones, 70% to 85% of them seen only once. Sequencing was carried out using peripheral blood. Receptors were obtained from a human donor with COVID-19, enrolled during active disease. The donor label of this sample is uncertain.

The V gene is TRBV28, the J gene TRBJ2-7; 12 bases fit TRBD2. The CDR3 is 14 amino acids. The V segment lost 10 bases and the J segment 0 bases; nucleotides outside the gene matches: 4. In germline, CDR1 is MDHEN, CDR2 SYDVKM. CDR3 sequence reads: CATQTSGSSYEQYF. CDR3 nucleotides: TGTGCCACCCAGACTAGCGGGAGCTCCTACGAGCAGTACTTC.

V is TRBV27 and J is TRBJ2-7; 8 bases are a match to TRBD1. Looked up from germline, CDR1 is MNHEY and CDR2 is SMNVEV (reference sequence). CDR3 size: 15 residues. The V and J ends lost 6 bases and 0 bases, in that order; junction bases with no gene match: 7. The CDR3 DNA reads as TGTGCCAGCAGCCGGGACAGGCGAAGCTCCTACGAGCAGTACTTC. This sequence encodes CASSRDRRSSYEQYF.

V gene TRBV10-1 combines with J gene TRBJ1-5; 7 bases are shared with TRBD1. The CDR3 runs 14 residues. Looked up from germline, CDR1 is WNHNN and CDR2 is SYGVQD (reference sequence). J gave up 4 bases and V 5 bases, and 5 bases lay outside the gene matches. CDR3 sequence (DNA): TGCGCCAGCAGTCCGGGACAGTCAAATCAGCCCCAGCATTTT. Protein: CASSPGQSNQPQHF.

The rearrangement joins TRBV5-8 to TRBJ2-1; 14 bases line up with TRBD2. Per the germline V gene, CDR1 is SGHTS and CDR2 is YDEGEE. This CDR3 is 15 amino acids long. The trim removed 4 bases at V and 8 bases at J, leaving 5 bases unmatched. CDR3 nucleotides: TGTGCCAGCAGCATCGGACTAGCGGGAGGTCATGAGCAGTTCTTC. It translates to CASSIGLAGGHEQFF.

The chain carries TRBV11-1 and TRBJ1-1; TRBD1 matches 8 bases. Germline assignment: CDR1 SGHAT and CDR2 FQDESV (reference sequence). The CDR3 sequence is 14 residues long. After removal of 6 bases from V and 11 bases from J, the junction contained 14 bases not matched to a gene. In nucleotides, the CDR3 is TGTGCCAGCAGTCCCGACCGGACAGGGACAGAGGCTTTCTTT. Amino acids: CASSPDRTGTEAFF.

The CDR3 protein is CASSTPRQGANEKLFF. The CDR3 DNA is TGTGCCAGCAGTACCCCACGACAGGGGGCTAATGAAAAACTGTTTTTT. This chain links TRBV28 with TRBJ1-4; 9 bases line up with TRBD1. In germline, CDR1 is MDHEN, CDR2 SYDVKM. The CDR3 sequence is 16 residues long. Unmatched junction bases numbered 7, after V lost 5 bases and J lost 3 bases.

The rearrangement uses TRBV16 and TRBJ1-2, with D maybe TRBD1 (5 bases). The CDR3 consists of 17 residues. Between the trimmed V and J ends, which lost 0 bases and 1 base, there was a span of 15 bases. Looked up from germline, CDR1 is KGHSY and CDR2 is FQNENV. The CDR3 protein is CASSQSKGMGLNYGYTF. CDR3 nucleotide sequence: TGTGCCAGCAGCCAATCTAAGGGGATGGGTCTTAACTATGGCTACACCTTC.

The rearrangement uses TRBV5-5 and TRBJ2-7, with 8 nucleotides matching TRBD2. Unmatched junction bases numbered 10, after V lost 3 bases and J lost 5 bases. Germline CDR1 reads SGHKS; CDR2 reads YYEKEE (reference sequence). CDR3 length equals 15 residues. This CDR3 reads CASSSHSGAWDEQYF. The DNA for the CDR3 is TGTGCCAGCAGCTCCCATAGCGGGGCTTGGGACGAGCAGTACTTC. Using reference TRBV5-5 and TRBJ2-7 for the parts outside the CDR3, the full variable domain is DAGVTQSPTHLIKTRGQQVTLRCSPISGHKSVSWYQQVLGQGPQFIFQYYEKEERGRGNFPDRFSARQFPNYSSELNVNALLLGDSALYLCASSSHSGAWDEQYFGPGTRLTVT.

This clone has only a few counts. Other DNA sequences in the sample encode the same CDR3. The chain is built from TRBV5-4 and TRBJ1-1; TRBD1 is a possible D gene (6 bases). Trimming pared 0 bases from V and 3 bases from J, leaving 12 bases between. From germline, CDR1 is SGHNT and CDR2 YYREEE (reference sequence). The CDR3 totals 15 residues. CDR3 in amino acids: CASSLVRGADTEAFF. In nucleotides, the CDR3 is TGTGCCAGCAGCTTGGTACGGGGGGCGGACACTGAAGCTTTCTTT.

The rearrangement links TRBV7-3 to TRBJ1-2; 9 bases line up with TRBD1. The CDR3 is 16 amino acids. With 2 bases clipped from V and 3 bases from J, the junction kept 7 bases outside the gene matches. CDR1 is SGHTA and CDR2 is FQGTGA in the germline V gene. DNA of the CDR3: TGTGCCAGCAGCTTATCCCCCACAGGGGGCGACTATGGCTACACCTTC. It yields the protein CASSLSPTGGDYGYTF. Supplemented by reference TRBV7-3 and TRBJ1-2, the full variable domain reads GAGVSQTPSNKVTEKGKYVELRCDPISGHTALYWYRQSLGQGPEFLIYFQGTGAADDSGLPNDRFFAVRPEGSVSTLKIQRTERGDSAVYLCASSLSPTGGDYGYTFGSGTRLTVV.

This chain joins TRBV12-3 or TRBV12-4 and TRBJ2-4; D is ambiguous. V was trimmed by 4 bases and J by 7 bases, leaving 11 bases between them. The CDR3 totals 13 residues. The CDR3 region has the DNA TGTGCCAGCAGTTCTGGCAATTTGAACATTCAGTACTTC. It translates to CASSSGNLNIQYF.

This clone was detected once. The chain links TRBV7-3 to TRBJ1-1; D gene ambiguous. The germline V gene encodes CDR1 SGHTA and CDR2 FQGTGA. Trimming took 5 bases from V and 4 from J, leaving 14 bases between them. The CDR3 extends over 14 amino acids. The CDR3 DNA reads TGTGCCAGCAGCCCCCGCCTTGAGGGCACTGAAGCTTTCTTT. Translated, it gives CASSPRLEGTEAFF.

The CDR3 reads CAISESLAGVYNEQFF. CDR3 sequence (DNA): TGTGCCATCAGTGAATCACTAGCGGGAGTATACAATGAGCAGTTCTTC. The chain carries TRBV10-3 and TRBJ2-1, with TRBD2 identical over 11 bases. The germline V gene has CDR1 ENHRY and CDR2 SYGVKD. This CDR3 comprises 16 residues. V lost 3 bases and J lost 4; bases outside the gene matches: 5.

The chain employs TRBV9 and TRBJ1-2; D not resolved. The ends were cut back, 0 bases at V and 3 bases at J, with 12 bases in the middle. The CDR3 spans 15 residues. In germline, CDR1 is SGDLS, CDR2 YYNGEE. CDR3 nucleotides: TGTGCCAGCAGCGTAGCCCAGAACCTGGACTATGGCTACACCTTC. Amino acids: CASSVAQNLDYGYTF.

This clone appeared a few times. The V and J genes are TRBV2 and TRBJ2-5; 7 positions match TRBD2. Germline assignment: CDR1 SNHLY and CDR2 FYNNEI. Trimming removed 8 bases from V and 4 bases from J; junction bases left unmatched: 1. The CDR3 length is 11 residues. DNA of the CDR3: TGTGCCAGCTCGGGAGGAGAGACCCAGTACTTC. Protein: CASSGGETQYF.

The V and J genes are TRBV5-4 and TRBJ2-5; 8 bases are a match to TRBD2. This CDR3 contains 14 residues. Germline V gives CDR1 SGHNT, CDR2 YYREEE (reference sequence). Trimming cost V 4 bases and J 4 bases; bases outside gene matches: 6. The DNA for the CDR3 is TGTGCCAGCAGCGATAACCGGGGGGGAGAGACCCAGTACTTC. It yields the protein CASSDNRGGETQYF.

This chain connects TRBV9 to TRBJ2-7; 9 nucleotides line up with TRBD1. The germline CDR1 and CDR2 sequences are SGDLS and YYNGEE. The CDR3 has 16 amino acids. With 0 bases clipped from V and 7 bases from J, the junction kept 11 bases outside the gene matches. CDR3 loop: CASSVVLTGGIGEQYF. CDR3 bases: TGTGCCAGCAGCGTAGTGTTAACAGGGGGCATAGGGGAGCAGTACTTC.

The chain has TRBV6-5 and TRBJ1-2; TRBD1 matches 7 bases. V was clipped by 5 bases and J by 6 bases; unmatched bases: 9. The CDR3 covers 14 residues. Germline CDR1 MNHEY, CDR2 SVGAGI. The CDR3 spells CASSRTGQSNGYTF. The CDR3 bases are TGTGCCAGCAGTCGAACGGGACAGTCAAATGGCTACACCTTC.

The chain employs TRBV20-1 and TRBJ2-2, with 10 bases that match TRBD2. V trimming: 3 bases; J trimming: 4 bases; junction bases outside the gene matches: 11. The CDR3 runs 17 residues. CDR1 DFQATT and CDR2 SNEGSKA come from the germline V gene (reference sequence). The CDR3 sequence is CSASLASGSGGTGELFF. The CDR3 region has the DNA TGCAGTGCTAGTCTCGCTAGCGGGAGCGGCGGCACCGGGGAGCTGTTTTTT.

V gene TRBV18 combines with J gene TRBJ1-2, with TRBD1 matching 9 bases. Germline V gene lookup returns CDR1 KGHSH and CDR2 LQKENI. V was pared by 6 bases and J by 6 bases, with 5 bases of the junction left unmatched. The CDR3 extends over 13 amino acids. CDR3 region: CASSSGQGNGYTF. CDR3 coding DNA: TGTGCCAGCTCCAGCGGACAGGGGAATGGCTACACCTTC. Full variable domain (rest looked up from reference TRBV18 and TRBJ1-2): NAGVMQNPRHLVRRRGQEARLRCSPMKGHSHVYWYRQLPEEGLKFMVYLQKENIIDESGMPKERFSAEFPKEGPSILRIQQVVRGDSAAYFCASSSGQGNGYTFGSGTRLTVV.

The chain employs TRBV2 and TRBJ1-3; no reliable D call. The V end was cut by 3 bases, the J end by 1 base, with 7 bases between. In germline, CDR1 is SNHLY, CDR2 FYNNEI. The CDR3 is made up of 14 amino acids. DNA for the CDR3: TGTGCCAGCAGTGAGTTCCGGTCTGGAAACACCATATATTTT. Its translation: CASSEFRSGNTIYF.

This clone occurred once. The chain carries TRBV5-5 and TRBJ1-1, with D possibly being TRBD1 (5 bases). The germline gives CDR1 SGHKS, CDR2 YYEKEE (reference sequence). CDR3 length: 14 residues. V lost 0 bases and J 9 bases, leaving 15 bases between the germline ends. The CDR3 sequence: CASSLGQGTFKAFF. As DNA, the CDR3 is TGTGCCAGCAGCTTGGGCCAGGGTACTTTTAAAGCTTTCTTT.

J is TRBJ1-5 and V is TRBV30; D call uncertain. The V end lost 2 bases, the J end lost 7 bases, and 12 bases lay between the germline ends. The CDR3 is 13 residues long. Germline CDR1 and CDR2: GTSNPN and SVGIG (reference sequence). The chain's CDR3 is CAWSITGEQPQHF. CDR3 nucleotides: TGTGCCTGGAGTATTACGGGAGAACAGCCCCAGCATTTT.

The genes are TRBV28 and TRBJ2-5; 8 bases match TRBD1. This CDR3 comprises 14 residues. With V trimmed by 5 bases and J by 1 base, 3 bases remained unmatched. Germline V gene lookup returns CDR1 MDHEN and CDR2 SYDVKM. CDR3 nucleotides: TGTGCCAGCAGTCCTACAGGGGGCCAAGAGACCCAGTACTTC. Translation: CASSPTGGQETQYF.

V usage is TRBV19 and J usage is TRBJ1-1, with 9 positions matching TRBD1. The CDR3 consists of 16 residues. V was pared by 5 bases and J by 4 bases, with 11 bases of the junction left unmatched. Per the germline V gene, CDR1 is LNHDA and CDR2 is SQIVND (reference sequence). DNA for the CDR3: TGTGCCAGTAGTCCCAGGCCGGGACAGGGAGTCACTGAAGCTTTCTTT. Protein product: CASSPRPGQGVTEAFF.

The chain has TRBV19 and TRBJ2-7; 7 bases line up with TRBD2. Germline-derived CDR1 and CDR2 are LNHDA and SQIVND (reference sequence). The J segment lost 7 bases and the V segment lost 7 bases, leaving 10 bases of the junction unmatched. This CDR3 region has 13 residues. CDR3 in amino acids: CASTTRQGGEQYF. Here the CDR3 DNA reads TGTGCCAGTACTACAAGGCAGGGAGGGGAGCAGTACTTC.